This section outlines one T cell receptor beta chain sequence together with its context. The source of the sample is a study of shared clonotypes between healthy human individuals. Method: immunoSEQ multiplex PCR; TCRdb's copy keeps in-frame clones and lacks some. The sample lists some 2 million clones, around 95% seen once, with 0.13% in the top ten. The TCR originated in a young man in good health. The specimen was naive CD4+ T cells sorted from blood. Subset noted: CD45RA+ positively selected.

CDR3 amino acids: CACSLAMTDTQYF. CDR3 sequence (DNA): TGTGCCTGCTCCCTAGCTATGACAGATACGCAGTATTTT. The chain is built from TRBV30 and TRBJ2-3; D perhaps matches TRBD2 (5 bases). V was trimmed by 6 bases and J by 3 bases, leaving 13 bases between them. CDR1 and CDR2 from the germline V gene are GTSNPN and SVGIG (reference sequence). CDR3 size: 13 residues.